These T cell receptor beta chains were read from a single sample in a study of blood T cells in healthy people across ages. TCRdb reprocessed the 5' RACE reads with MiXCR, giving one entry per CDR3 protein. The table lists around 1,100,000 distinct CDR3 sequences, roughly two fifths of them singletons, with over 10% in the top ten. The sample was blood. These receptors originate from a man younger than 30 in good health. The CDR3 runs from the conserved cysteine through the conserved F or W. D genes are given only for firm matches. Clone size appears in some rows only: once, few, many, or a class for an expanded clone.

D | J | size | V | CDR3 | DNA
TRBD1 | TRBJ1-1 | NA | TRBV20-1 | CSARVTGRTEAFF | TGCAGTGCTAGAGTGACAGGGCGCACTGAAGCTTTCTTT
NA | TRBJ1-1 | NA | TRBV29-1 | CSAPDSSLNTEAFF | TGCAGCGCCCCGGACAGTTCTCTGAACACTGAAGCTTTCTTT
NA | TRBJ2-3 | few | TRBV2 | CASSELAATDTQYF | TGTGCCAGCAGTGAATTAGCAGCGACAGATACGCAGTATTTT
NA | TRBJ2-1 | few | TRBV5-4 | CASSPGMTYNEQFF | TGTGCCAGCAGCCCAGGGATGACCTACAATGAGCAGTTCTTC
TRBD1 | TRBJ1-4 | many | TRBV29-1 | CSVDPTGTNEKLFF | TGCAGCGTTGACCCGACAGGGACTAATGAAAAACTGTTTTTT
NA | TRBJ2-7 | many | TRBV2 | CASSFSGVYEQYF | TGTGCCAGCAGTTTTTCAGGGGTCTACGAGCAGTACTTC
NA | TRBJ2-5 | NA | TRBV11-2 | CATSDGFRETQYF | TGTGCCACATCCGACGGGTTTCGGGAGACCCAGTACTTC
TRBD1 | TRBJ1-2 | NA | TRBV3-1 | CASSQGIGGRSGYTF | TGTGCCAGCAGCCAAGGGATAGGGGGCCGAAGTGGCTACACCTTC
NA | TRBJ2-3 | few | TRBV20-1 | CSATMTADTQYF | TGCAGTGCTACTATGACAGCGGATACGCAGTATTTT
NA | TRBJ1-2 | NA | TRBV7-2 | CASSLNVGRQGLGGYTF | TGTGCCAGCAGCTTAAATGTCGGCCGGCAGGGGTTGGGTGGCTACACCTTC